A single sample gave rise to the 28 T cell receptor beta chains below, sequenced in a study of post-analysis software for immune sequencing data. General study results and limits: There were roughly 5 TRBV segments more frequent in patients than controls, and TRBV5-6, TRBV5-1 and TRBV20-1 were among them.

These TCRs are of unknown antigen specificity. Libraries were made from TCR beta cDNA, and they carried unique molecular identifiers. TCRdb re-called the PCR reads with MiXCR, one entry per CDR3 protein. The table has hundreds of thousands of distinct CDR3 sequences, 30% to 45% seen once. What was sequenced was blood. The source of these receptors is a girl aged 2-10 years with multiple sclerosis.

The rearrangement joins TRBV19 to TRBJ1-5; D is uncertain. The V gene lost 5 bases and the J gene lost 6 bases, with 8 bases spanning the gap. The CDR3 extends over 12 amino acids. Germline values: CDR1 LNHDA, CDR2 SQIVND (reference sequence). CDR3 sequence (DNA): TGTGCCAGTAGTTTCCCGTTTCAGCCCCAGCATTTT. It encodes CASSFPFQPQHF. Full variable domain (remainder filled in from reference TRBV19 and TRBJ1-5): DGGITQSPKYLFRKEGQNVTLSCEQNLNHDAMYWYRQDPGQGLRLIYYSQIVNDFQKGDIAEGYSVSREKKESFPLTVTSAQKNPTAFYLCASSFPFQPQHFGDGTRLSIL.

This clonotype was counted a few times. The rearrangement links TRBV5-1 to TRBJ2-1; 8 bases fit TRBD1. Trimming took 4 bases from V and 0 from J; bases not matched to a gene: 6. CDR3 size: 16 residues. Germline assignment: CDR1 SGHRS and CDR2 YFSETQ. This chain's CDR3 is CASSPGQGRSYNEQFF. The CDR3, as DNA: TGCGCCAGCAGCCCCGGACAGGGACGCTCCTACAATGAGCAGTTCTTC.

CDR3 in amino acids: CASSERRGTSGNTDTQYF. The CDR3 region has the DNA TGTGCCAGCAGTGAAAGAAGGGGGACTAGCGGGAACACAGATACGCAGTATTTT. The chain couples TRBV6-1 to TRBJ2-3; 13 nucleotides line up with TRBD2. V trimming: 2 bases; J trimming: 2 bases; junction bases outside the gene matches: 7. The CDR3 consists of 18 residues. Germline V gene sequence: CDR1 MNHNS, CDR2 SASEGT.

This clonotype was recorded a few times. The chain has TRBV7-9 and TRBJ1-2; D is undetermined. Trimming took 1 base from V and 4 from J, leaving 7 bases between them. The CDR3 loop spans 13 amino acids. The germline gives CDR1 SEHNR, CDR2 FQNEAQ (reference sequence). The CDR3: CASSLVEIYGYTF. Written as DNA, the CDR3 is TGTGCCAGCAGCTTAGTGGAGATCTATGGCTACACCTTC.

This chain uses TRBV2 with TRBJ2-6; the D call may be TRBD1 or TRBD2 (5 bases each). CDR1 is SNHLY, CDR2 FYNNEI, per germline. CDR3 length: 15 residues. Trimming removed 4 bases from V and 4 bases from J, with 11 bases in between. The CDR3 loop is CASSAREIGANVLTF. CDR3 bases: TGTGCCAGCAGTGCCAGGGAGATAGGGGCCAACGTCCTGACTTTC.

The chain has TRBV3-1 and TRBJ1-6; D may be TRBD1 (6 bases). Germline CDR1 and CDR2: LGHDT and YNNKEL (reference sequence). Trimming cost V 0 bases and J 0 bases, with 15 bases left between them. The CDR3 spans 19 residues. The CDR3 is CASSQEFGQGSSYNSPLHF. CDR3 nucleotides: TGTGCCAGCAGCCAAGAATTCGGGCAGGGGTCCTCCTATAATTCACCCCTCCACTTT.

The genes are TRBV29-1 and TRBJ2-1; 7 bases map to TRBD2. CDR1 and CDR2 (germline): SQVTM, ANQGSEA. The CDR3 runs to 15 residues. V shed 2 bases, J shed 4 bases, and the junction held 8 bases outside the gene matches. The CDR3 sequence is CSVERASGTYNEQFF. For the CDR3, the DNA is TGCAGCGTTGAACGGGCTAGCGGAACTTACAATGAGCAGTTCTTC.

This chain connects TRBV7-2 to TRBJ2-5; possibly TRBD1 or TRBD2 for D (5 bases each). CDR1 SGHTA and CDR2 FQGNSA come from the germline V gene. Trimming removed 5 bases at V and 0 bases at J, with 13 bases between. The CDR3 spans 15 residues. As DNA, the CDR3 is TGTGCCAGCAGCATACGATGGGGACACCAAGAGACCCAGTACTTC. Protein: CASSIRWGHQETQYF. Full variable domain (missing parts from reference TRBV7-2 and TRBJ2-5): GAGVSQSPSNKVTEKGKDVELRCDPISGHTALYWYRQSLGQGLEFLIYFQGNSAPDKSGLPSDRFSAERTGGSVSTLTIQRTQQEDSAVYLCASSIRWGHQETQYFGPGTRLLVL.

This clonotype was seen a single time. This rearrangement joins TRBV7-7 to TRBJ2-3; D may be TRBD1 or TRBD2 (5 bases each). The germline V gene encodes CDR1 SSHAT and CDR2 FNYEAQ (reference sequence). CDR3 length: 13 residues. V was clipped by 1 base and J by 8 bases, with 10 bases between them. CDR3 in amino acids: CASSLGDRSTQYF. CDR3 nucleotide sequence: TGTGCCAGCAGCTTAGGGGACCGAAGTACGCAGTATTTT.

The chain has TRBV6-2 or TRBV6-3 and TRBJ2-1; 12 nucleotides match TRBD2. The V gene's germline CDR1 is MNHEY and CDR2 SVGEGT. This CDR3 is built from 13 residues. With V trimmed by 10 bases and J by 8 bases, 6 bases remained unmatched. DNA for the CDR3: TGTGCCACAAGACTAGCGGGAGTTGATGAGCAGTTCTTC. Amino acids: CATRLAGVDEQFF.

CDR3 in DNA: TGCAGTGCTAGAGATCTTGGGGGAGGGAATAGTGAGCAGTACTTC. Amino acid sequence: CSARDLGGGNSEQYF. The chain is built from TRBV20-1 and TRBJ2-1; TRBD2 agrees at 7 bases. The J call may be faulty, since TRBJ2-7 better matches the DNA end. CDR3 size: 15 residues. Germline CDR1 reads DFQATT; CDR2 reads SNEGSKA (reference sequence).

V gene TRBV25-1 combines with J gene TRBJ2-1; D is perhaps TRBD2 (7 bases). V was clipped by 5 bases and J by 7 bases, with 21 bases between them. Looked up from germline, CDR1 is MGHDK and CDR2 is SYGVNS. The CDR3 consists of 16 residues. CDR3 sequence: CASSPHGGGSGNEQFF. In DNA, the CDR3 is TGTGCCAGCAGTCCCCATGGGGGCGGGAGTGGAAATGAGCAGTTCTTC. Full variable domain (rest looked up from reference TRBV25-1 and TRBJ2-1): EADIYQTPRYLVIGTGKKITLECSQTMGHDKMYWYQQDPGMELHLIHYSYGVNSTEKGDLSSESTVSRIRTEHFPLTLESARPSHTSQYLCASSPHGGGSGNEQFFGPGTRLTVL.

This chain uses TRBV3-1 with TRBJ1-5; unclear D gene. The CDR3 is 13 amino acids. V lost 2 bases, J lost 5 bases, and 7 bases lay in between. The germline V gene encodes CDR1 LGHDT and CDR2 YNNKEL (reference sequence). The CDR3, as DNA: TGTGCCAGCAGCCAACAGGAACATCAGCCCCAGCATTTT. Its translation: CASSQQEHQPQHF.

The CDR3 coding sequence is TGTGCCAGCAGTTACGGGGTAGCGGGCGAGCAGTACTTC. This gives the protein CASSYGVAGEQYF. This chain uses TRBV6-2 or TRBV6-3 with TRBJ2-7, with 7 bases fitting TRBD2. CDR1 is MNHEY and CDR2 is SVGEGT in the germline V gene. V lost 2 bases and J lost 6; bases outside the gene matches: 4. This CDR3 has 13 amino acids.

The chain joins TRBV28 to TRBJ1-5; D not certain. CDR1 and CDR2 (germline): MDHEN, SYDVKM. The CDR3 totals 16 residues. V was clipped by 2 bases and J by 3 bases, with 14 bases between them. This CDR3 reads CASSLGRSQANQPQHF. DNA for the CDR3: TGTGCCAGCAGTTTAGGCAGGAGTCAAGCCAATCAGCCCCAGCATTTT.

The rearrangement links TRBV10-1 to TRBJ2-7; TRBD2 might be the D (5 bases). The CDR3 consists of 14 residues. Germline V lookup: CDR1 WNHNN, CDR2 SYGVQD (reference sequence). V was trimmed by 0 bases and J by 1 base, leaving 7 bases between them. The CDR3 bases are TGCGCCAGCAGTGAGTCGCCGGGGTCCTACGAGCAGTACTTC. It yields the protein CASSESPGSYEQYF.

The CDR3: CASTQPDRLATNEKLFF. The DNA for the CDR3 is TGTGCCAGCACCCAACCGGACAGGCTGGCAACTAATGAAAAACTGTTTTTT. J is TRBJ1-4 and V is TRBV21-1; the table's D call of TRBD1 was not tested on the DNA. TRBV21-1 is termed a pseudogene. This CDR3 contains 17 residues.

This clonotype has more than one count but fewer than ten. The CDR3 DNA reads TGCGCCAGCAGCCCAGGGTTTGGCGGCTACACCTTC. Its protein product is CASSPGFGGYTF. The chain employs TRBV5-1 and TRBJ1-2, with D possibly TRBD1 on 5 matching bases. The length of the CDR3 is 12 residues. Trimming left V 4 bases short and J 8 bases short, with 12 bases between. Germline loops: CDR1 SGHRS, CDR2 YFSETQ. The full variable domain, its missing parts supplied by reference TRBV5-1 and TRBJ1-2, is KAGVTQTPRYLIKTRGQQVTLSCSPISGHRSVSWYQQTPGQGLQFLFEYFSETQRNKGNFPGRFSGRQFSNSRSEMNVSTLELGDSALYLCASSPGFGGYTFGSGTRLTVV.

V and J are TRBV11-2 and TRBJ2-7, with 9 positions matching TRBD2. J was trimmed by 2 bases and V by 1 base; bases with no gene match: 3. Germline V gene data show CDR1 as SGHAT and CDR2 as FQNNGV. The CDR3 loop spans 15 amino acids. CDR3 amino acids: CASSLGLAATYEQYF. DNA for the CDR3: TGTGCCAGCAGCTTAGGACTAGCGGCCACCTACGAGCAGTACTTC.

This clonotype has a handful of counts. The junction and the germline gene differ at one end; a read error may be behind it. The chain couples TRBV20-1 to TRBJ2-1; D is unresolved. Germline V CDR1 and CDR2: DFQATT, SNEGSKA (reference sequence). The CDR3 has 14 residues. In DNA, the CDR3 is TGCAGTGCTAGAGATACCCCACTCATCAATGGGCAGTTCTTC. It encodes CSARDTPLINGQFF.

The V call is TRBV20-1, the J call TRBJ1-6; 9 bases align to TRBD1. Germline CDR1 is DFQATT and CDR2 is SNEGSKA (reference sequence). This CDR3 comprises 15 residues. V lost 0 bases to trimming and J lost 6 bases; unmatched junction nucleotides: 3. The CDR3 bases are TGCAGTGCTAGAGAACCGACAGGGGGTAATTCACCCCTCCACTTT. Residues: CSAREPTGGNSPLHF.

This rearrangement joins TRBV18 to TRBJ2-3; 9 positions match TRBD1. The V segment lost 9 bases and the J segment 6 bases; nucleotides outside the gene matches: 10. This CDR3 is built from 14 residues. The germline V gene has CDR1 KGHSH and CDR2 LQKENI. The CDR3 region is CASDPGQGPDTQYF. The CDR3 bases are TGTGCCAGTGACCCGGGACAGGGTCCCGATACGCAGTATTTT.

This clonotype has only a few counts. This rearrangement joins TRBV12-3 or TRBV12-4 to TRBJ2-1, with D unresolved. The CDR3 has 15 amino acids. The V end was cut by 3 bases, the J end by 0 bases, with 9 bases between. CDR3 sequence reads: CASSFGLGSYNEQFF. In nucleotides, the CDR3 is TGTGCCAGCAGTTTCGGCCTCGGCTCCTACAATGAGCAGTTCTTC.

V is TRBV28 and J is TRBJ1-4; 7 bases map to TRBD1. Trimming cost V 7 bases and J 1 base; bases outside gene matches: 6. This CDR3 has 15 residues. Germline CDR1 and CDR2: MDHEN and SYDVKM. The CDR3 DNA sequence: TGTGCCAGCAACCGCAGGGGGGTAACTAATGAAAAACTGTTTTTT. Amino acid sequence: CASNRRGVTNEKLFF.

V and J are TRBV6-1 and TRBJ2-7; 8 positions agree with TRBD2. CDR1 is MNHNS, CDR2 SASEGT, per germline. This CDR3 has 14 amino acids. V lost 7 bases and J lost 1; bases outside the gene matches: 6. CDR3 loop: CASNVAGPSYEQYF. The CDR3, as DNA: TGTGCCAGCAATGTAGCGGGGCCGTCCTACGAGCAGTACTTC.

This clonotype was found a few times. The chain employs TRBV6-2 or TRBV6-3 and TRBJ2-5; 9 bases map to TRBD2. Per germline, CDR1 MNHEY and CDR2 SVGEGT. This CDR3 has 15 residues. The trim removed 0 bases at V and 5 bases at J, leaving 4 bases unmatched. The CDR3 region has the DNA TGTGCCAGCAGTTACTCAGCGGGAGGCTACGAGACCCAGTACTTC. Translating gives CASSYSAGGYETQYF.

This chain uses TRBV7-2 with TRBJ2-4, with D unclear. The CDR3 is 14 residues long. V was shortened by 5 bases and J by 0 bases, with 8 bases between the two germline ends. The V gene's germline CDR1 is SGHTA and CDR2 FQGNSA. CDR3 loop: CASSTGLAKNIQYF. DNA for the CDR3: TGTGCCAGCAGCACCGGCCTAGCCAAAAACATTCAGTACTTC.

Comment on this clonotype: The junction does not match germline at one end; this may be a read error. The CDR3 region is CASSQDINGGSQETHYF. The CDR3 bases are TGCGCCAGCAGCCAAGATATTAACGGGGGATCGCAAGAGACCCATTACTTC. The chain combines TRBV4-1 with TRBJ2-5; D is possibly TRBD2 (6 bases). This CDR3 is built from 17 residues. In germline, CDR1 is MGHRA, CDR2 YSYEKL.